This section outlines one T cell receptor (beta chain) sequence together with its context. The sample belongs to a study of blood T cell repertoires in COVID-19. V lost 1 base and J lost 9, with 10 bases in between. The CDR3 contains 13 residues. CDR1 and CDR2 from the germline V gene are MDHEN and SYDVKM. Method: immunoSEQ multiplex PCR; TCRdb's copy keeps in-frame clones and lacks some. The repertoire has roughly 70,000 clones, over 65% of them found once; the top ten carry approximately 40%. Source material: peripheral blood. The receptor was derived from a woman in her 70s with acute or convalescent COVID-19. The rearrangement links TRBV28 to TRBJ2-1; tentatively, D is TRBD2 (6 bases). The CDR3 is CASSLSGSSEQFF. The CDR3, as DNA: TGTGCCAGCAGTTTATCCGGGAGCAGTGAGCAGTTCTTC.